This T cell receptor beta chain was documented in a study of T-cell memory formation after mild COVID-19. Broader study findings: Clones that contracted from day 15 to 85 had balanced CD4/CD8; later expanders were CD4+ biased. The study found contracting CD4+ clones mainly in CM and EM and contracting CD8+ clones in EMRA. Whether second-wave clones peaking at day 37 were SARS-CoV-2 specific went unconfirmed.

The ends were cut back, 2 bases at V and 10 bases at J, with 6 bases in the middle. The V gene's germline CDR1 is LGHDT and CDR2 YNNKEL (reference sequence). CDR3 length: 11 residues. This clonotype was found many times. The antigen remains undetermined. TCR alpha and TCR beta cDNA libraries with sample barcodes and UMIs came from 5'RACE using constant-segment primers. TCRdb recomputed calls from the 5' RACE reads with MiXCR, one row per CDR3 protein. Of fewer than 650,000 distinct CDR3 sequences detected, about a fifth appear once; the ten largest clones hold 8.4%. Source material: PBMCs or a T cell subset sorted from them (not recorded which). The clonotype comes from an adult woman who had mild COVID-19 (a few samples of this study predate the infection). Cell type and time point are not known. The chain uses TRBV3-1 and TRBJ2-1; possible D gene TRBD1, 5 bases. The CDR3 nucleotides read TGTGCCAGCAGCCAAAACAGGGAGCAGTTCTTC. The encoded protein is CASSQNREQFF.